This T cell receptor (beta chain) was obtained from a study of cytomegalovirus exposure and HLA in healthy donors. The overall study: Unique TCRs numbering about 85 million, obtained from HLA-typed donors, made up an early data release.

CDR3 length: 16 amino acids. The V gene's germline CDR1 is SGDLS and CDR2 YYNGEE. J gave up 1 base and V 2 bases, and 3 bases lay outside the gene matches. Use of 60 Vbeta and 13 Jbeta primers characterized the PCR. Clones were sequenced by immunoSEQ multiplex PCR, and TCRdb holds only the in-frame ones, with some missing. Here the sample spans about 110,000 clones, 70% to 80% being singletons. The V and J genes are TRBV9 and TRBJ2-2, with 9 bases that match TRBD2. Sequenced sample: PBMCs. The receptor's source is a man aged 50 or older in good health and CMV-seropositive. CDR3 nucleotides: TGTGCCAGCAGCGTTGAGACTAGCGGGAACACCGGGGAGCTGTTTTTT. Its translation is CASSVETSGNTGELFF.